These T cell receptor beta chains were read from a single sample in a study of T cell changes during pregnancy in multiple sclerosis. Assay: immunoSEQ multiplex PCR; the TCRdb copy retains only in-frame clones and omits some. This table has roughly 87,000 clones, 91% appearing once. This material consisted of PBMCs, taken in the first trimester of pregnancy. These receptors all stem from a female donor in good health, serving as a control in a pregnancy study. Some clones in this sample may be carry-over from other donors' samples. CDR3s include the opening cysteine and the closing phenylalanine or tryptophan. The D gene is left open where the match is weak. The size entry is marked missing in some rows and otherwise reads once, few, many or a size class.

abundance	d_gene	j_gene	v_gene	CDR3aa	CDR3nt
NA	TRBD1	TRBJ1-1	TRBV6-6	CASSPMDRAYEAFF	TGTGCCAGCAGTCCGATGGACAGGGCGTATGAAGCTTTCTTT
NA	TRBD2	TRBJ2-3	TRBV28	CASSPPTSGFGSDTQYF	TGTGCCAGCAGTCCCCCGACTAGCGGGTTTGGTTCAGATACGCAGTATTTT
NA	TRBD2	TRBJ2-1	TRBV27	CASRRFSGSDNEQFF	TGTGCCAGCAGGAGATTTAGCGGGAGCGACAATGAGCAGTTCTTC
NA	TRBD2	TRBJ2-7	TRBV7-2	CASSLRLAGGLYEQYF	TGTGCCAGCAGCTTAAGACTAGCGGGAGGGCTCTACGAGCAGTACTTC
few	NA	TRBJ1-2	TRBV7-9	CASSWGSGGGYTF	TGTGCCAGCAGCTGGGGGTCAGGAGGGGGCTACACCTTC
NA	NA	TRBJ2-5	TRBV5-4	CASSRDGDETQYF	TGTGCCAGCAGCCGAGACGGGGATGAGACCCAGTACTTC
once	TRBD1	TRBJ2-1	TRBV7-2	CASSLTGTGEYEQFF	TGTGCCAGCAGCTTAACAGGGACAGGGGAGTATGAGCAGTTCTTC
NA	TRBD2	TRBJ2-5	TRBV6-6	CASLGLAGGQETQYF	TGTGCCAGCCTCGGACTAGCGGGGGGCCAAGAGACCCAGTACTTC
once	TRBD2	TRBJ2-3	TRBV10-2	CASIPRERGSPDTQYF	TGCGCCAGCATCCCCAGGGAGCGGGGGAGCCCAGATACGCAGTATTTT
NA	NA	TRBJ1-1	TRBV10-1	CASSDLPGIPAFF	TGCGCCAGCAGTGACTTGCCGGGGATCCCGGCTTTCTTT
NA	TRBD1	TRBJ1-2	TRBV28	CASRSTGAGDYGYTF	TGTGCCAGCAGGTCGACAGGGGCTGGTGACTATGGCTACACCTTC
NA	TRBD2	TRBJ2-5	TRBV27	CASSFSGGAGETQYF	TGTGCCAGCAGTTTTAGCGGGGGGGCCGGGGAGACCCAGTACTTC
NA	NA	TRBJ1-2	TRBV6-5	CASSYDGSYGYTF	TGTGCCAGCAGTTACGACGGGAGCTATGGCTACACCTTC
NA	NA	TRBJ2-5	TRBV28	CASSLTGVAETQYF	TGTGCCAGCAGCCTAACCGGGGTCGCGGAGACCCAGTACTTC
NA	TRBD2	TRBJ2-3	TRBV9	CASSVALGLAVSDTQYF	TGTGCCAGCAGCGTAGCTTTGGGACTAGCTGTGTCCGATACGCAGTATTTT
NA	NA	TRBJ1-1	TRBV5-5	CASSLAPTENTEAFF	TGTGCCAGCAGCTTGGCCCCAACAGAGAACACTGAAGCTTTCTTT
NA	NA	TRBJ1-2	TRBV19	CASSRERHYGYTF	TGTGCCAGTAGCAGGGAAAGGCACTATGGCTACACCTTC
NA	TRBD1	TRBJ1-6	TRBV7-8	CASSPRILTGGYSPLHF	TGTGCCAGCAGCCCCAGAATCCTGACAGGGGGCTATTCACCCCTCCACTTT
NA	NA	TRBJ1-1	TRBV28	CASSPGDRYTEAFF	TGTGCCAGCAGTCCAGGGGATCGGTACACTGAAGCTTTCTTT
NA	TRBD2	TRBJ2-5	TRBV27	CASSLLGTSGRGPQETQYF	TGTGCCAGCAGTTTACTGGGGACTAGCGGGAGGGGCCCCCAAGAGACCCAGTACTTC
NA	NA	TRBJ2-6	TRBV19	CASSAQGGSAGANVLTF	TGTGCCAGTAGTGCACAGGGTGGATCAGCCGGGGCCAACGTCCTGACTTTC
NA	NA	TRBJ2-1	TRBV6-5	CASSFRLASYNEQFF	TGTGCCAGCAGTTTTCGGCTAGCCTCCTACAATGAGCAGTTCTTC
once	TRBD1	TRBJ1-5	TRBV29-1	CSVVWTGDQPQHF	TGCAGCGTTGTTTGGACAGGGGATCAGCCCCAGCATTTT
NA	TRBD1	TRBJ2-1	TRBV5-8	CASSLVFGAGQGYNEQFF	TGTGCCAGCAGCTTGGTGTTTGGGGCGGGACAGGGCTACAATGAGCAGTTCTTC
once	TRBD1	TRBJ1-5	TRBV4-1	CASSQGPHRGSEPQHF	TGCGCCAGCAGCCAAGGGCCCCACAGGGGTTCTGAGCCCCAGCATTTT
NA	TRBD1	TRBJ1-2	TRBV18	CASSDRGNYGYTF	TGTGCCAGCTCAGACAGGGGAAACTATGGCTACACCTTC